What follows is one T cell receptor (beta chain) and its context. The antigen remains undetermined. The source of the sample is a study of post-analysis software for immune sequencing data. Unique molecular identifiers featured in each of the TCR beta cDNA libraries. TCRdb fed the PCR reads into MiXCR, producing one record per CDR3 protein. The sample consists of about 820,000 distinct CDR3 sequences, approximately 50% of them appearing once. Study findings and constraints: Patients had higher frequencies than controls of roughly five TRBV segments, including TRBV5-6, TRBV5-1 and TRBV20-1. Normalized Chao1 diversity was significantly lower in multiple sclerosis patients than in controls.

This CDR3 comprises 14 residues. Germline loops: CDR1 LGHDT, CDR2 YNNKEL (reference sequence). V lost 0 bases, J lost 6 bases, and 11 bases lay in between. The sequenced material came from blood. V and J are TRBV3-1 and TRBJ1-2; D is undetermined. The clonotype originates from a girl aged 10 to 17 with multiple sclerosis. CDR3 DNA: TGTGCCAGCAGCCAAGATCAGGCGGGGAATGGCTACACCTTC. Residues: CASSQDQAGNGYTF. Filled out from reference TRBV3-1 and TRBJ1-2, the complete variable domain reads DTAVSQTPKYLVTQMGNDKSIKCEQNLGHDTMYWYKQDSKKFLKIMFSYNNKELIINETVPNRFSPKSPDKAHLNLHINSLELGDSAVYFCASSQDQAGNGYTFGSGTRLTVV.